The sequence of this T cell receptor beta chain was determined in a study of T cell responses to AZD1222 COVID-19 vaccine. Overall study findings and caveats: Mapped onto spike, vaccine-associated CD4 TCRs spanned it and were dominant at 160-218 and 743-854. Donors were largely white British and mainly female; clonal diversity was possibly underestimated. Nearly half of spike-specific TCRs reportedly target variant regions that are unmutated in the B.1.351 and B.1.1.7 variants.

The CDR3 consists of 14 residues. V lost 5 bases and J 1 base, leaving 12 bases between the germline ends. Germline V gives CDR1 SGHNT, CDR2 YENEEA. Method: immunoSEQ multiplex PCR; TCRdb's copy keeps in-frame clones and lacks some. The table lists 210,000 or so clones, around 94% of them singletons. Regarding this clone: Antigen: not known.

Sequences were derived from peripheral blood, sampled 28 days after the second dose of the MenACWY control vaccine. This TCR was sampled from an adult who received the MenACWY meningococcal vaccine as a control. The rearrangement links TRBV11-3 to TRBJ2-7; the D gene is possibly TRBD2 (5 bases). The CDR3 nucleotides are TGTGCCAGCAGCCCGACCGGAGGATCCTACGAGCAGTACTTC. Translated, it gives CASSPTGGSYEQYF.